Following are 25 T cell receptor beta chains from one sample sequenced in a study of shared clonotypes between healthy human individuals. Repertoires were generated with immunoSEQ multiplex PCR, while TCRdb's copy carries only in-frame clones and drops some. This table holds approximately 2,200,000 clones, roughly 91% found once. Naivety among CD8 cells was defined by CD45RO negativity and positive CCR7 selection, thereby excluding terminally differentiated effector memory CD45RA+ cells. Input material: naive CD8+ T cells from PBMCs. These receptors originate from a man aged 18 to 29 in good health. Some clones in this sample may be carry-over from other donors' samples.

The chain recombines TRBV27 with TRBJ1-1, with TRBD1 matching over 10 bases. Trimming cost V 2 bases and J 4 bases; bases outside gene matches: 4. Germline values: CDR1 MNHEY, CDR2 SMNVEV (reference sequence). CDR3 length equals 15 residues. The CDR3 loop is CASSLPGTGVTEAFF. The CDR3 DNA sequence: TGTGCCAGCAGTTTACCCGGGACAGGGGTCACTGAAGCTTTCTTT.

The gene calls are TRBV27 and TRBJ2-1, with 10 bases fitting TRBD2. The CDR3 covers 15 residues. Germline assignment: CDR1 MNHEY and CDR2 SMNVEV (reference sequence). V dropped 5 bases and J dropped 4; count of bases not matched to a gene: 5. The CDR3 loop is CASSEAAGGYNEQFF. Written as DNA, the CDR3 is TGTGCCAGCAGTGAGGCAGCGGGAGGGTACAATGAGCAGTTCTTC.

The chain couples TRBV30 to TRBJ2-7; TRBD2 matches 13 bases. Germline CDR1 GTSNPN, CDR2 SVGIG (reference sequence). CDR3 length: 14 amino acids. The DNA for the CDR3 is TGTGCGGCGATCAGGACTAGCGGGAGTAGCGAGCAGTACTTC. Protein: CAAIRTSGSSEQYF.

This clone was detected only a few times. Here the CDR3 DNA reads TGTGCCAGCAGCTTAGATCTCCTGGGTTCCCCCTACAATGAGCAGTTCTTC. Translated, it gives CASSLDLLGSPYNEQFF. The chain couples TRBV7-2 to TRBJ2-1; unclear D gene. Per the germline V gene, CDR1 is SGHTA and CDR2 is FQGNSA. The CDR3 runs 17 residues. The V gene lost 1 base and the J gene lost 2 bases, with 15 bases spanning the gap.

V gene TRBV29-1 combines with J gene TRBJ1-2; D not certain. Germline loops: CDR1 SQVTM, CDR2 ANQGSEA. V lost 7 bases to trimming and J lost 7 bases, with 16 bases between them. The CDR3 is 12 amino acids. CDR3 DNA sequence: TGCAGCGCTATTGGAGCTGTCGGTGGCTACACCTTC. Translating gives CSAIGAVGGYTF.

This chain connects TRBV9 to TRBJ2-7; D ambiguous. V lost 1 base and J 0 bases, leaving 11 bases between the germline ends. The V gene's germline CDR1 is SGDLS and CDR2 YYNGEE. The CDR3 loop spans 15 amino acids. The CDR3 spells CASSVQDEASYEQYF. The CDR3 nucleotides are TGTGCCAGCAGCGTACAGGACGAGGCCTCCTACGAGCAGTACTTC.

The chain joins TRBV28 to TRBJ1-1; the D gene is possibly TRBD1 (5 bases). Trimming took 6 bases from V and 2 from J, leaving 13 bases between them. The CDR3 has 14 amino acids. Per the germline V gene, CDR1 is MDHEN and CDR2 is SYDVKM. The CDR3 loop reads CASRYTRGNTEAFF. The CDR3 region has the DNA TGTGCCAGCAGGTACACACGGGGCAACACTGAAGCTTTCTTT.

The chain couples TRBV7-9 to TRBJ2-1; tentatively, D is TRBD1 or TRBD2 (6 bases each). CDR3 length: 16 residues. Germline V lookup: CDR1 SEHNR, CDR2 FQNEAQ (reference sequence). Trimming cost V 1 base and J 3 bases, with 13 bases left between them. CDR3 in amino acids: CASSLGFGGDYNEQFF. The CDR3 coding sequence is TGTGCCAGCAGCTTAGGGTTCGGGGGCGACTACAATGAGCAGTTCTTC.

This clone was recorded only once. The chain uses TRBV30 and TRBJ1-5; 7 bases match TRBD1. Trimming at V came to 2 bases and at J to 4 bases, leaving 8 bases not matched to a gene. Germline V gene data show CDR1 as GTSNPN and CDR2 as SVGIG (reference sequence). The CDR3 consists of 15 residues. The CDR3 DNA reads as TGTGCCTGGAGTCAGGGGGTCCTATCTAATCAGCCCCAGCATTTT. Protein: CAWSQGVLSNQPQHF.

This chain joins TRBV30 and TRBJ2-5; unclear D gene. Germline CDR1 and CDR2: GTSNPN and SVGIG (reference sequence). Deletions cut 0 bases from V and 5 bases from J, with 10 bases between. This CDR3 has 13 residues. The CDR3 sequence is CAWSVKGSETQYF. CDR3 nucleotides: TGTGCCTGGAGTGTCAAGGGTAGTGAGACCCAGTACTTC.

The chain combines TRBV7-9 with TRBJ2-7; 9 bases are shared with TRBD1. V was clipped by 4 bases and J by 5 bases; unmatched bases: 9. The CDR3 contains 15 residues. The V gene's germline CDR1 is SEHNR and CDR2 FQNEAQ (reference sequence). The CDR3 reads CASSSDRGGTNEQYF. The DNA for the CDR3 is TGTGCCAGCAGCTCGGACAGGGGAGGTACCAACGAGCAGTACTTC.

The chain links TRBV6-5 to TRBJ2-1; D gene uncertain. V was shortened by 2 bases and J by 2 bases, with 10 bases between the two germline ends. CDR1 and CDR2 (germline): MNHEY, SVGAGI. The CDR3 loop spans 15 amino acids. In nucleotides, the CDR3 is TGTGCCAGCAGTTACCGTGCGGATGCCTACAATGAGCAGTTCTTC. Amino acid sequence: CASSYRADAYNEQFF.

This clone has just one count. The V and J genes are TRBV7-9 and TRBJ2-7; 10 bases are a match to TRBD2. The CDR3 has 14 residues. From germline, CDR1 is SEHNR and CDR2 FQNEAQ (reference sequence). Trimming removed 4 bases from V and 7 bases from J; junction bases left unmatched: 7. The CDR3 coding sequence is TGTGCCAGCAGCTCTACTAGCGGGATAGGTGAGCAGTACTTC. This encodes CASSSTSGIGEQYF.

This chain links TRBV19 with TRBJ1-4; D is perhaps TRBD1 (5 bases). The V gene lost 8 bases and the J gene lost 8 bases, with 18 bases spanning the gap. Germline V gives CDR1 LNHDA, CDR2 SQIVND (reference sequence). The CDR3 covers 14 residues. CDR3: CASRQQARQEKLFF. The CDR3 nucleotides are TGTGCCAGTCGTCAACAGGCGAGACAGGAAAAACTGTTTTTT.

V usage is TRBV4-1 and J usage is TRBJ1-2; D possibly corresponds to TRBD1 (6 bases). This CDR3 region has 12 residues. V was clipped by 4 bases and J by 8 bases, with 11 bases between them. Germline V gene data show CDR1 as MGHRA and CDR2 as YSYEKL. The CDR3 region has the DNA TGCGCCAGCAGCCGGGGGGCACAGGGCTACACCTTC. Its translation: CASSRGAQGYTF.

Here the CDR3 DNA reads TGTGCCAGTAGTCCAGGGAGCGTAAGCACAGATACGCAGTATTTT. It yields the protein CASSPGSVSTDTQYF. The chain recombines TRBV19 with TRBJ2-3; D is perhaps TRBD1 or TRBD2 (5 bases each). V lost 5 bases and J 0 bases, leaving 12 bases between the germline ends. The CDR3 consists of 15 residues. CDR1 and CDR2 (germline): LNHDA, SQIVND (reference sequence).

Turning to this clone: The sample carries other DNA sequences with the same CDR3. The chain links TRBV11-2 to TRBJ2-1; 7 nucleotides agree with TRBD1. Looked up from germline, CDR1 is SGHAT and CDR2 is FQNNGV. The V gene end was trimmed by 1 base and the J gene end by 6 bases; junction bases not matched to a gene: 0. The CDR3 spans 13 residues. The DNA for the CDR3 is TGTGCCAGCAGCTTAGCAGGGGGCAATGAGCAGTTCTTC. Encoded protein: CASSLAGGNEQFF.

This sequence joins TRBV29-1 and TRBJ2-7, with 7 bases lining up with TRBD1. Germline CDR1 reads SQVTM; CDR2 reads ANQGSEA. The CDR3 is made up of 14 amino acids. Unmatched junction bases numbered 5, after V lost 3 bases and J lost 0 bases. The CDR3 DNA follows: TGCAGCGTTGAGACAGGGACGAGCTCCTACGAGCAGTACTTC. The encoded protein is CSVETGTSSYEQYF.

J is TRBJ1-2 and V is TRBV27; D possibly corresponds to TRBD1 (6 bases). This CDR3 is 14 amino acids long. V was clipped by 5 bases and J by 2 bases, with 12 bases between them. The germline gives CDR1 MNHEY, CDR2 SMNVEV (reference sequence). CDR3 in DNA: TGTGCCAGCAGTCTCGCTGGGACAAACTATGGCTACACCTTC. It yields the protein CASSLAGTNYGYTF.

The chain employs TRBV12-1 and TRBJ2-7; TRBD1 is the table's D call, not checked against the DNA. TRBV12-1 is a documented pseudogene. The CDR3 is 14 amino acids. The CDR3 is CASSHFGTAYEQYF. CDR3 coding DNA: TGTGCCAGCAGCCATTTTGGGACAGCTTACGAGCAGTACTTC.

The rearrangement joins TRBV7-9 to TRBJ1-1; D uncertain. Trimming stripped 4 bases from V and 0 bases from J, with 12 bases between. Germline V lookup: CDR1 SEHNR, CDR2 FQNEAQ (reference sequence). This CDR3 has 15 residues. In nucleotides, the CDR3 is TGTGCCAGCAGCTCACCTCAAGATATGAACACTGAAGCTTTCTTT. This translates into CASSSPQDMNTEAFF.

The chain is built from TRBV21-1 and TRBJ2-7; the table calls TRBD1, which could not be checked here. TRBV21-1 is assigned pseudogene status. This CDR3 region has 16 residues. The CDR3 bases are TGTGCCAGCAGCAAATGGTCCAGGGGTCAAACCTACGAGCAGTACTTC. This sequence encodes CASSKWSRGQTYEQYF.

The CDR3 protein is CASSVVSGPMNEQFF. The CDR3 DNA sequence: TGTGCCAGCAGCGTAGTCTCGGGCCCGATGAATGAGCAGTTCTTC. The chain links TRBV9 to TRBJ2-1, with no clear D. CDR3 length: 15 residues. The germline gives CDR1 SGDLS, CDR2 YYNGEE. Trimming left V 0 bases short and J 7 bases short, with 14 bases between.

The chain uses TRBV27 and TRBJ2-3; TRBD2 aligns across 14 bases. The ends lost 0 bases at V and 2 bases at J; junction bases unmatched: 10. The V gene's germline CDR1 is MNHEY and CDR2 SMNVEV (reference sequence). The CDR3 contains 20 residues. CDR3 region: CASSLSSWTSGRISTDTQYF. CDR3 bases: TGTGCCAGCAGTTTATCGTCATGGACTAGCGGGAGGATTTCCACAGATACGCAGTATTTT.

The chain couples TRBV5-4 to TRBJ2-1; D is unclear. CDR1 and CDR2 from the germline V gene are SGHNT and YYREEE (reference sequence). V dropped 1 base and J dropped 2 bases, with 13 bases sitting between them. CDR3 length equals 16 residues. CDR3 sequence (DNA): TGTGCCAGCAGCTTGTCTCCCCCAGAGACCTACAATGAGCAGTTCTTC. It yields the protein CASSLSPPETYNEQFF.